This T cell receptor beta chain was observed in a study of memory CD8 T cells in hepatitis C reinfection. Overall study: A positive HCV RNA test after two negatives ≥60 days apart defined reinfection.

The repertoire was sequenced with immunoSEQ multiplex PCR; TCRdb's copy has only in-frame clones and lacks some. The repertoire holds 40,000 to 45,000 clones, 70% to 90% seen once, with 1.2% in the top ten. Trimming removed 5 bases from V and 4 bases from J, with 17 bases in between. The length of the CDR3 is 15 residues. Per germline, CDR1 LNHDA and CDR2 SQIVND (reference sequence). The sample's time point: peak reinfection, 3 to 8 weeks after reinfection detection. The sorted cells went straight to TCR sequencing with no prior in vitro expansion. Donors came from people who inject drugs enrolled in HEPCO, Canada.

This TCR derives from a man younger than 35 with hepatitis C virus infection. Sequencing was performed on naive CD8+ T cells sorted from blood. V is TRBV19 and J is TRBJ1-1, with D possibly TRBD1 on 5 matching bases. The DNA for the CDR3 is TGTGCCAGTAGTGCCATGGGGGGGTCGGGCACTGAAGCTTTCTTT. Residues: CASSAMGGSGTEAFF.